A selection of T cell receptor beta chains follows, all from one sample in a study of blood T cell repertoires in COVID-19. Profiling relied on immunoSEQ multiplex PCR, and the TCRdb table lists in-frame clones only, not all of them. The top ten clones hold 1.5% to 2% of a sample with tens of thousands of clones, 84% of them seen once. The sample was peripheral blood. All receptors come from a man between 45 and 60 years old with acute or convalescent COVID-19. Each CDR3 is given with its conserved first and last residue. A D gene is named only where the DNA matches it firmly. Clone size is shown for a subset of rows, as once, few, many or a class of expanded clone.

cdr3_aa,cdr3_nt,cdr3_length,v_call,d_call,clone_size,j_call
CAWSVYLAAYTDTQYF,TGTGCCTGGAGTGTATATCTAGCGGCCTACACAGATACGCAGTATTTT,16,TRBV30,TRBD2,-,TRBJ2-3
CASNEQGNQPQHF,TGTGCCAGTAATGAGCAGGGCAATCAGCCCCAGCATTTT,13,TRBV19,-,-,TRBJ1-5
CASSLLSTDTQYF,TGTGCCAGCAGTTTACTTAGCACAGATACGCAGTATTTT,13,TRBV27,-,-,TRBJ2-3
CASSEGQPYEQYF,TGTGCCAGCAGTGAGGGACAGCCCTACGAGCAGTACTTC,13,TRBV6-1,TRBD1,-,TRBJ2-7
CASSQVRGTNEKLFF,TGTGCCAGCTCACAAGTTAGAGGAACTAATGAAAAACTGTTTTTT,15,TRBV18,-,-,TRBJ1-4
CASSILAGTADTQYF,TGTGCCAGTAGTATACTAGCGGGGACTGCAGATACGCAGTATTTT,15,TRBV19,TRBD2,few,TRBJ2-3
CASSPGTSGGAYNEQFF,TGTGCCAGCAGCCCAGGGACTAGCGGGGGGGCCTACAATGAGCAGTTCTTC,17,TRBV5-4,TRBD2,-,TRBJ2-1
CASSSSLGAYGYTF,TGTGCCAGCAGTTCCTCCTTGGGGGCCTATGGCTACACCTTC,14,TRBV28,-,-,TRBJ1-2
CATNPAAPSTDTQYF,TGTGCCACGAATCCAGCGGCTCCCAGCACAGATACGCAGTATTTT,15,TRBV19,-,-,TRBJ2-3
CASSLDTGKTSTDTQYF,TGTGCCAGCAGCTTAGATACGGGGAAGACTAGCACAGATACGCAGTATTTT,17,TRBV11-2,-,-,TRBJ2-3
CASSWAGFSTEAFF,TGCGCCAGCAGCTGGGCGGGATTTAGTACTGAAGCTTTCTTT,14,TRBV5-1,-,-,TRBJ1-1
CASSQEATSGLRNEQFF,TGCGCCAGCAGCCAAGAGGCGACTAGCGGGTTAAGGAATGAGCAGTTCTTC,17,TRBV4-1,TRBD2,-,TRBJ2-1
CATSRDPIKVGTGYEQYF,TGTGCCACCAGCAGAGACCCTATTAAAGTGGGGACAGGCTACGAGCAGTACTTC,18,TRBV15,TRBD1,-,TRBJ2-7
CASSLAWGRGNSPLHF,TGTGCCAGCAGCTTAGCCTGGGGGCGCGGGAATTCACCCCTCCACTTT,16,TRBV7-2,-,-,TRBJ1-6
CASSFSPLSSGNTIYF,TGTGCCAGCAGCTTTTCTCCTCTCTCCTCTGGAAACACCATATATTTT,16,TRBV5-4,-,once,TRBJ1-3
CASSQVGQGVYNEQFF,TGTGCCAGCAGCCAAGTGGGACAGGGGGTCTACAATGAGCAGTTCTTC,16,TRBV2,TRBD1,-,TRBJ2-1
CASTRQNSYEQYF,TGTGCCAGCACTAGACAGAACTCCTACGAGCAGTACTTC,13,TRBV6-5,-,-,TRBJ2-7
CASSEGPTSVDTQYF,TGTGCCAGCAGTGAAGGGCCTACTAGCGTAGATACGCAGTATTTT,15,TRBV6-1,TRBD2,-,TRBJ2-3
CASRQPTGPNQPQHF,TGTGCCAGCAGACAACCTACAGGGCCCAATCAGCCCCAGCATTTT,15,TRBV6-5,-,-,TRBJ1-5
CASTFREVF,TGTGCCAGCACCTTCCGGGAGGTCTTC,9,TRBV5-8,TRBD2,-,TRBJ2-1